The clone carrying this T cell receptor (beta chain) came up many times. The antigen is unknown. Libraries for TCR beta were made by quantitative 5'-RACE with molecular barcodes. In TCRdb, the 5' RACE reads were re-called with MiXCR into one record per CDR3 protein. The profile shows 150,000 to 200,000 distinct CDR3 sequences, around a tenth of them singletons. This sample is drawn from a study of CD8 T cells in ankylosing spondylitis. Overall study findings and caveats: Existing reports had already noted some motif variants in reactive arthritis synovial fluid and blood. What seemed typical of ankylosing spondylitis blood was a TCR beta motif built from several highly homologous variants. Disease-linked clones had a CD8+ phenotype and relatively low frequency in peripheral blood.

This CDR3 has 14 amino acids. CDR1 and CDR2 from the germline V gene are SGHAT and FQNNGV. V was clipped by 5 bases and J by 6 bases; unmatched bases: 7. The rearrangement uses TRBV11-2 and TRBJ2-1; 7 nucleotides match TRBD2. The TCR was taken from a male donor with ankylosing spondylitis or in good health (not recorded which). Sequenced: blood, either unsorted or a sorted T cell fraction (not recorded which). CDR3 in amino acids: CASSKSGITNEQFF. CDR3 in DNA: TGTGCCAGCAGCAAGAGCGGGATAACCAATGAGCAGTTCTTC.